This T cell receptor beta chain stems from a study of T cells in Graves' hyperthyroidism and ophthalmopathy. Among the patients, aged 18 to 65, hyperthyroidism was newly diagnosed and had lasted under 2 months. The CDR3 regions of TCR beta were amplified from RNA transcripts. A set of HTBI primers served as the primers for a first-round RT-PCR of the TCR CDR3. TCRdb itself ran the multiplex PCR reads through MiXCR, one entry per CDR3 protein. Altogether around 760,000 distinct CDR3 sequences are present, approximately 40% being singletons, with the ten largest covering approximately 31%. This clonotype has at least ten counts. CDR1 and CDR2 from the germline V gene are SNHLY and FYNNEI. The V gene lost 2 bases and the J gene lost 7 bases, with 12 bases spanning the gap. The CDR3 is 15 residues long.

The receptor's source is a woman in her forties with Graves' hyperthyroidism. Specimen: blood. The chain uses TRBV2 and TRBJ1-6; D is ambiguous. CDR3 coding DNA: TGTGCCAGCAGTGAACAAGGCCATGACAATTCACCCCTCCACTTT. Translating gives CASSEQGHDNSPLHF.